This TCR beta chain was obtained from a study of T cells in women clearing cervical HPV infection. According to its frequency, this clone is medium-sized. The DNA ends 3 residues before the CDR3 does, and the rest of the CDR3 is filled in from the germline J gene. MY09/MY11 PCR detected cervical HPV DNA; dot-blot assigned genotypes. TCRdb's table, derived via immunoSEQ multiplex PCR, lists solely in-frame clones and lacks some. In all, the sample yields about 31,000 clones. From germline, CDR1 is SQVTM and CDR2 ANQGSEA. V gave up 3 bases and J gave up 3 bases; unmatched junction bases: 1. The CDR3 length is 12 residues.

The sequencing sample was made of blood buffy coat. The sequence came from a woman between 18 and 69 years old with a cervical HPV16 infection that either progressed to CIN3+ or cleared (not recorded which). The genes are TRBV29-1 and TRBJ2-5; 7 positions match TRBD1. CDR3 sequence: CSVDTGEETQYF. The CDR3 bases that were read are TGCAGCGTTGATACAGGGGAAGAGACC.